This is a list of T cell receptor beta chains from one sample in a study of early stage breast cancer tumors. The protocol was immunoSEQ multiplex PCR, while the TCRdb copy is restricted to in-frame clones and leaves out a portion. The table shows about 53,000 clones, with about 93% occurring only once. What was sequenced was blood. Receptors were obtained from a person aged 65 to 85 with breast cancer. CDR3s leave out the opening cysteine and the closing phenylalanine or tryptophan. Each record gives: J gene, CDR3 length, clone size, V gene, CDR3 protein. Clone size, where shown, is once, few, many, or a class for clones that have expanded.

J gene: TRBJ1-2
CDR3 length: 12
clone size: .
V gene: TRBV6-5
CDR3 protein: ASSYRGWADGYT

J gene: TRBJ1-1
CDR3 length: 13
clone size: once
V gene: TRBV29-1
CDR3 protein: SVVGRPGVNTEAF

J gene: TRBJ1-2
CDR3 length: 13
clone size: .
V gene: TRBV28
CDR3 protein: ASHYYKQGSEGYT

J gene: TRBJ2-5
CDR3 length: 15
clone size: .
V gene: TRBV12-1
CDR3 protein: ASSPGGSPLVGETQY

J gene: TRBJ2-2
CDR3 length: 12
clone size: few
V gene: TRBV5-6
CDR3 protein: ASSPRVGTGELF

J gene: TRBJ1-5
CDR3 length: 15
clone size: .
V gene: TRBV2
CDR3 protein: ASNDRTGRFGNQPQH

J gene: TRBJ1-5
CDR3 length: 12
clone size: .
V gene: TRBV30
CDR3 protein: AWSLGSGNQPQH

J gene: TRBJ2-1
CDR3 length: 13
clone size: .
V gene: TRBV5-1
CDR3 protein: ASSSGTGYPDEQF

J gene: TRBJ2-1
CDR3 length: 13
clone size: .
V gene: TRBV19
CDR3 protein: ASSPRTGTYNEQF

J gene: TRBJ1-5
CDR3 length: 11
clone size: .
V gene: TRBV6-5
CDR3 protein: ASRTASNQPQH

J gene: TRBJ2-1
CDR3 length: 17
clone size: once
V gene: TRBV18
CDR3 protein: ASSLGLAGPLDSGDEQF

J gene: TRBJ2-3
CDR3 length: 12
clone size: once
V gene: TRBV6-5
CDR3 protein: ASSQGDGSDTQY

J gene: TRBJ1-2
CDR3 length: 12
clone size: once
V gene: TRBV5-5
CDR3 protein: ASSRGTGDYGYT

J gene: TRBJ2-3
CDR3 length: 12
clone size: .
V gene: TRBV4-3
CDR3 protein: ASSLGLHADTQY

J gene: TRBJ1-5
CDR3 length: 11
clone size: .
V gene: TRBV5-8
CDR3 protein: ASKTGVGQPQH

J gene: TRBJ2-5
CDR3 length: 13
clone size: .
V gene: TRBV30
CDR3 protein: AWSARQGIGETQY

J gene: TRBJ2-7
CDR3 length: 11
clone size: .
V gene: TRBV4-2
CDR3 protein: ASKEPRGYEQY

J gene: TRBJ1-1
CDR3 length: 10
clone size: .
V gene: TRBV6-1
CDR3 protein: ASLGTYTEAF

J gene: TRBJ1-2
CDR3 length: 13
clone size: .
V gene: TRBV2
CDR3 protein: ASSVPGQRNYGYT

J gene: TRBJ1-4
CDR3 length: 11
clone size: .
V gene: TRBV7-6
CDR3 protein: ASSGRGYEKLF

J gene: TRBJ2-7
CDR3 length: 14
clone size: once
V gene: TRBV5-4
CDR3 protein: ASSLPIGGGAYEQY